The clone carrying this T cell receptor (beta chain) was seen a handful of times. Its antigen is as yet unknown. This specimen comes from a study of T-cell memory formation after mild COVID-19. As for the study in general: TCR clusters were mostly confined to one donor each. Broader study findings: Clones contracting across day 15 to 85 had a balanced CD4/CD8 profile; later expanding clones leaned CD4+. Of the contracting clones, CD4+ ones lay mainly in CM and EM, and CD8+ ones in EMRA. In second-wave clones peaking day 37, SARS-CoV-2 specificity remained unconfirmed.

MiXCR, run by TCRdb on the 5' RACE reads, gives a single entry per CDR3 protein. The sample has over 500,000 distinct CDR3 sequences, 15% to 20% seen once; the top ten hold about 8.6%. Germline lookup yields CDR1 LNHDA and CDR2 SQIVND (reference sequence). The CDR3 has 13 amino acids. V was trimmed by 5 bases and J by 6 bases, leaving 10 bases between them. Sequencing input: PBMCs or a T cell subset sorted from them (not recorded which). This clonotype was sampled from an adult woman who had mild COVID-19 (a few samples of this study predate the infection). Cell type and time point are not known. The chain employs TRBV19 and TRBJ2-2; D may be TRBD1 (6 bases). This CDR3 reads CASSLWTAGELFF. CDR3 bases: TGTGCCAGTAGTCTATGGACAGCCGGGGAGCTGTTTTTT.